This T cell receptor beta chain was sequenced for a study of beta chain features in type 1 diabetes. The study, taken as a whole, reports: Reduced insertions and increased deletions marked VDJ junctions in type 1 diabetes patients. The study left unresolved whether HLA type influences TCRB rearrangement.

Worth noting for this clone: Its antigen is as yet unknown.

Expressed TCRB transcripts got sequenced, as all isolated RNA was reverse transcribed. Around 3.57 million reads was the average for naive, central memory and regulatory T cell samples. Sequenced by immunoSEQ multiplex PCR; TCRdb stores in-frame clones only, minus some. The repertoire holds a few hundred thousand clones, with 25% to 30% as singletons. The V and J ends lost 4 bases and 2 bases respectively, with 12 bases between them. Germline V CDR1 and CDR2: MNHEY, SVGAGI. The CDR3 totals 15 residues. The sequencing input was central memory CD4+ T cells from blood. The sequence came from a man aged 30-40 years in good health. The chain carries TRBV6-5 and TRBJ1-5; D remains ambiguous. CDR3 residues: CASSSPGAGNQPQHF. In nucleotides, the CDR3 is TGTGCCAGCAGTTCACCGGGAGCGGGCAATCAGCCCCAGCATTTT.